This T cell receptor beta chain derives from a study of low-dose radiotherapy and immunotherapy resistance in tumors. In the study overall: Intravenous cyclophosphamide at 200 mg/m2 preceded radiation and immunotherapy by one day, every two weeks.

Documented time point: before trial treatment. Alpha- and beta-chain coverage of first-strand cDNA came from TRAV- and TRBV-specific primers. TCR amplification involved around 22 PCR cycles with a constant-region primer and V-primer adapter. The mRNA that was isolated underwent amplification by in vitro transcription. TCRdb re-called the reads through MiXCR, storing one row per CDR3 protein. The sample shows 65,000 to 100,000 distinct CDR3 sequences, 15% to 20% of them seen only once. The CDR3 totals 15 residues. V gave up 4 bases and J gave up 7 bases, with 18 bases separating them. Per the germline V gene, CDR1 is SGHDT and CDR2 is YYEEEE.

The chain recombines TRBV5-6 with TRBJ2-1; D is tentatively TRBD1 or TRBD2 (7 bases each). The origin of this receptor is a male donor with prostate cancer. The sequencing here drew on PBMCs, taken before treatment. CDR3 coding DNA: TGTGCCAGCAGCCTCCCAGGGGGAGGGGTGAATGAGCAGTTCTTC. It translates to CASSLPGGGVNEQFF.